This TCR beta chain originates from a study of blood T cell repertoires in COVID-19. Turning to the study itself: In each case, the material was cDNA or gDNA derived from T cells, B-cell-depleted T cells, or PBMCs.

Trimming removed 2 bases from V and 7 bases from J, with 9 bases in between. This CDR3 contains 13 residues. This clone appeared a single time. The protocol was immunoSEQ multiplex PCR, while the TCRdb copy is restricted to in-frame clones and leaves out a portion. The sample lists around 100,000 clones; 80% to 90% were seen once. This clonotype originated in a man aged 80 or over with acute or convalescent COVID-19. The specimen was peripheral blood. J is TRBJ1-5 and V is TRBV12-3 or TRBV12-4; D call uncertain. Written as DNA, the CDR3 is TGTGCCAGCAGTTTATTACCCGGGCAGCCCCAGCATTTT. Translating gives CASSLLPGQPQHF.